The 14 T cell receptor beta chains listed next were all sequenced from one sample in a study of blood T cell repertoires in COVID-19. Profiling relied on immunoSEQ multiplex PCR, and the TCRdb table lists in-frame clones only, not all of them. The table includes around 60,000 clones, around 84% detected once. What was sequenced was peripheral blood. The receptors here all came from a woman in her sixties with acute or convalescent COVID-19.

This chain links TRBV7-8 with TRBJ1-2; 11 nucleotides match TRBD1. After removal of 5 bases from V and 5 bases from J, the junction contained 10 bases not matched to a gene. Germline CDR1 and CDR2: SGHVS and FQNEAQ. The CDR3 is made up of 16 amino acids. In DNA, the CDR3 is TGTGCCAGCAGCCTGAATACCGGGACAGGGGGATATGGCTACACCTTC. Protein: CASSLNTGTGGYGYTF.

This clone was seen only a few times. The CDR3 DNA follows: TGTGCCATCGGGAATCAGGGGGACTATGGCTACACCTTC. This codes for CAIGNQGDYGYTF. This chain connects TRBV10-3 to TRBJ1-2; TRBD1 agrees at 7 bases. The CDR3 is 13 amino acids. Germline CDR1 and CDR2: ENHRY and SYGVKD. Losses at the gene ends were 8 bases for V and 3 bases for J; bases not matched to a gene: 6.

The V call is TRBV6-5, the J call TRBJ2-7; D perhaps matches TRBD1 (6 bases). Trimming removed 6 bases at V and 11 bases at J, with 17 bases between. CDR1 is MNHEY, CDR2 SVGAGI, per germline. The CDR3 extends over 12 amino acids. The CDR3 here is CASRPGQAQEYF. CDR3 bases: TGTGCCAGCAGGCCGGGACAAGCGCAGGAGTACTTC.

This chain links TRBV19 with TRBJ1-6, with 9 bases that match TRBD1. CDR1 and CDR2 from the germline V gene are LNHDA and SQIVND (reference sequence). The CDR3 totals 16 residues. With V trimmed by 6 bases and J by 4 bases, 7 bases remained unmatched. CDR3 bases: TGTGCCAGTAGAAGGGACAGGGCTGATTATAATTCACCCCTCCACTTT. Residues: CASRRDRADYNSPLHF.

This clone was seen a single time. The chain is built from TRBV13 and TRBJ1-4; 10 nucleotides match TRBD1. V shed 3 bases and J 8 bases; nucleotides not matched to a gene: 12. The CDR3 extends over 17 amino acids. CDR1 is PRHDT and CDR2 is FYEKMQ in the germline V gene (reference sequence). The CDR3 bases are TGTGCCAGCAGCTTTTCAGGACAGGGGGATTGGGGCGAAAAACTGTTTTTT. It codes for CASSFSGQGDWGEKLFF. The whole variable domain, remainder taken from reference TRBV13 and TRBJ1-4, is AAGVIQSPRHLIKEKRETATLKCYPIPRHDTVYWYQQGPGQDPQFLISFYEKMQSDKGSIPDRFSAQQFSDYHSELNMSSLELGDSALYFCASSFSGQGDWGEKLFFGSGTQLSVL.

The chain employs TRBV6-5 and TRBJ1-1; D is unresolved. The germline V and J ends were trimmed by 8 bases and 7 bases, with 8 bases remaining between them. The CDR3 length is 10 residues. Germline CDR1 is MNHEY and CDR2 is SVGAGI. In DNA, the CDR3 is TGTGCCAGCGGGCAGAATGAAGCTTTCTTT. Residues: CASGQNEAFF.

The rearrangement joins TRBV7-2 to TRBJ2-5, with 8 nucleotides matching TRBD2. Germline CDR1 reads SGHTA; CDR2 reads FQGNSA. The V and J ends lost 1 base and 5 bases, in that order; junction bases with no gene match: 6. The length of the CDR3 is 15 residues. This CDR3 is CASSLVASGSETQYF. CDR3 in DNA: TGTGCCAGCAGCTTAGTGGCTAGCGGGTCGGAGACCCAGTACTTC.

The chain links TRBV28 to TRBJ2-4; 10 bases map to TRBD1. This CDR3 spans 15 amino acids. From germline, CDR1 is MDHEN and CDR2 SYDVKM. V dropped 5 bases and J dropped 9; count of bases not matched to a gene: 10. DNA of the CDR3: TGTGCCAGCAGTCCACATGACAGGGGGCCCGGCATTCAGTACTTC. This codes for CASSPHDRGPGIQYF.

J is TRBJ1-1 and V is TRBV6-5, with a weak D call TRBD1 (5 bases). The germline CDR1 and CDR2 sequences are MNHEY and SVGAGI. The CDR3 covers 13 residues. V shed 5 bases and J shed 6 bases, with 13 bases lying between them. The CDR3 region has the DNA TGTGCCAGCAGTCAGTCACGACAGTCTGAAGCTTTCTTT. This translates into CASSQSRQSEAFF.

The V gene is TRBV24-1, the J gene TRBJ2-2; D not resolved. Germline V gene sequence: CDR1 KGHDR, CDR2 SFDVKD. V was pared by 1 base and J by 6 bases, with 11 bases between. This CDR3 is 15 amino acids long. CDR3 in DNA: TGTGCCACCAGTGATTTCACCGGGTCCGCCGGGGAGCTGTTTTTT. The encoded protein is CATSDFTGSAGELFF.

The chain recombines TRBV6-1 with TRBJ1-2; 7 nucleotides agree with TRBD1. The length of the CDR3 is 16 residues. V lost 4 bases, J lost 4 bases, and 12 bases stayed unmatched. Germline V gene lookup returns CDR1 MNHNS and CDR2 SASEGT. In DNA, the CDR3 is TGTGCCAGCAGTGTTACGCTCGACAGGGTAATCTATGGCTACACCTTC. Translated: CASSVTLDRVIYGYTF.

The chain joins TRBV9 to TRBJ2-1; TRBD2 matches at 13 bases. Germline V gene lookup returns CDR1 SGDLS and CDR2 YYNGEE. The CDR3 is made up of 16 amino acids. After removal of 1 base from V and 7 bases from J, the junction contained 5 bases not matched to a gene. CDR3 protein: CASSVSPTSGGNEQFF. CDR3 sequence (DNA): TGTGCCAGCAGCGTATCGCCGACTAGCGGGGGGAATGAGCAGTTCTTC.

CDR3 DNA sequence: TGCGCCAGCAGCTCGACCACAGGGGGCAACACTGAAGCTTTCTTT. Residues: CASSSTTGGNTEAFF. J is TRBJ1-1 and V is TRBV5-1; 9 positions agree with TRBD1. The CDR3 runs to 15 residues. CDR1 SGHRS and CDR2 YFSETQ come from the germline V gene. Trimming at V came to 3 bases and at J to 2 bases, leaving 5 bases not matched to a gene.

The chain carries TRBV5-1 and TRBJ2-1; 7 bases agree with TRBD2. The CDR3 runs to 18 residues. Germline-derived CDR1 and CDR2 are SGHRS and YFSETQ. Trimming at V came to 0 bases and at J to 0 bases, leaving 9 bases not matched to a gene. The CDR3 here is CASSLGRQAGISYNEQFF. The CDR3 nucleotides are TGCGCCAGCAGCTTGGGAAGACAAGCGGGGATCTCCTACAATGAGCAGTTCTTC.